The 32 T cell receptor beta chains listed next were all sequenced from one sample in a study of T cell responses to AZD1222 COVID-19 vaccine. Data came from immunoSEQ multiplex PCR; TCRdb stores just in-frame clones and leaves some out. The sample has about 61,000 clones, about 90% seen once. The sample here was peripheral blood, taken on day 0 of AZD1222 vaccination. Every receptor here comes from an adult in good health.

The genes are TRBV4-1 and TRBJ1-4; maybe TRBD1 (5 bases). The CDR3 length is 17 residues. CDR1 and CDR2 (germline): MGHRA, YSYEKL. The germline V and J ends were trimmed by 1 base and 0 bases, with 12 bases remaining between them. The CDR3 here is CASSQGGRTPTNEKLFF. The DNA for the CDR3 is TGCGCCAGCAGCCAAGGTGGACGGACACCAACTAATGAAAAACTGTTTTTT.

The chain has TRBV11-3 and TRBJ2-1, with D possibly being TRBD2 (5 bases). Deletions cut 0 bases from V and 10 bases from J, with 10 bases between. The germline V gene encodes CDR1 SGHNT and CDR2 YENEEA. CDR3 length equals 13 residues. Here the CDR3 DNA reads TGTGCCAGCAGCTTAGATCAGAGAGGGGAGCAGTTCTTC. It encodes CASSLDQRGEQFF.

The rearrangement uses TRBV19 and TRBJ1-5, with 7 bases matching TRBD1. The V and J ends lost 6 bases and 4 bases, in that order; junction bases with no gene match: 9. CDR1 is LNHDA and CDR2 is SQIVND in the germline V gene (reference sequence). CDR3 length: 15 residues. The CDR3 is CASRTGQIDNQPQHF. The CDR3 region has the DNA TGTGCCAGTAGGACGGGACAGATAGATAATCAGCCCCAGCATTTT.

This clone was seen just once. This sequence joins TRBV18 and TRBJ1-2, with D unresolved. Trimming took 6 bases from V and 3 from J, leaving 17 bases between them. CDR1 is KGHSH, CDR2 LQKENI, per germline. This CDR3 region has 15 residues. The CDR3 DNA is TGTGCCAGCTCCCCGATGGAGGAGCGGCACTATGGCTACACCTTC. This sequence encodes CASSPMEERHYGYTF.

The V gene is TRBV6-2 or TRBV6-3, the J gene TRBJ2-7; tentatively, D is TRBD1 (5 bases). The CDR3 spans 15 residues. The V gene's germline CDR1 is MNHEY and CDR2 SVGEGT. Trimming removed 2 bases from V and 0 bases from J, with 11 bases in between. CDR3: CASSYATANSYEQYF. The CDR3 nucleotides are TGTGCCAGCAGTTACGCGACAGCAAACTCCTACGAGCAGTACTTC.

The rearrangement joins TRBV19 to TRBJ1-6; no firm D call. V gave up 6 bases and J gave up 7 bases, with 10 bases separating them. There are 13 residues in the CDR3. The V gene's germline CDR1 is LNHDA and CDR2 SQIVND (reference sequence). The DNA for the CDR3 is TGTGCCAGTAGACCGAGTAGGAATTCACCCCTCCACTTT. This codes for CASRPSRNSPLHF.

CDR3 nucleotides: TGCAGCGTTGAACTAAATAACCAAGAGACCCAGTACTTC. The encoded protein is CSVELNNQETQYF. The genes are TRBV29-1 and TRBJ2-5; no reliable D call. The CDR3 is 13 amino acids. Trimming pared 2 bases from V and 0 bases from J, leaving 7 bases between. Looked up from germline, CDR1 is SQVTM and CDR2 is ANQGSEA.

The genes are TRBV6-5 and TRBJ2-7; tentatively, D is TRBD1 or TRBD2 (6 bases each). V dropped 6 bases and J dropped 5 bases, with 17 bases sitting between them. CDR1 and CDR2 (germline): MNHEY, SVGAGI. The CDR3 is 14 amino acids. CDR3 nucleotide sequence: TGTGCCAGCAGACCGACGAGGGGGGCGAACGAGCAGTACTTC. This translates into CASRPTRGANEQYF.

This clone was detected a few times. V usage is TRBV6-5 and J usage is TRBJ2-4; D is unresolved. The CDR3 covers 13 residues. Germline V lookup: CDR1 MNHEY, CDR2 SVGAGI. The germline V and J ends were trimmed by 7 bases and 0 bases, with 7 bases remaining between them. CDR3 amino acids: CASNDVAKNIQYF. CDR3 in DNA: TGTGCCAGCAACGATGTAGCCAAAAACATTCAGTACTTC.

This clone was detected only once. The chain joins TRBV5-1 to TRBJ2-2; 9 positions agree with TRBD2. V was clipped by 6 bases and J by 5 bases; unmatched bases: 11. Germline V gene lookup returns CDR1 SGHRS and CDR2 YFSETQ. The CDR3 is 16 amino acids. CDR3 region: CASTPIAGAGTGELFF. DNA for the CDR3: TGCGCCAGCACTCCTATAGCGGGGGCGGGAACCGGGGAGCTGTTTTTT.

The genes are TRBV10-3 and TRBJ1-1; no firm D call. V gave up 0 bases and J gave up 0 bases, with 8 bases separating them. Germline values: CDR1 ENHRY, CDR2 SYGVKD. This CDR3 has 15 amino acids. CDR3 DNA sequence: TGTGCCATCAGTGAGTCGAATTCCATGAACACTGAAGCTTTCTTT. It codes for CAISESNSMNTEAFF.

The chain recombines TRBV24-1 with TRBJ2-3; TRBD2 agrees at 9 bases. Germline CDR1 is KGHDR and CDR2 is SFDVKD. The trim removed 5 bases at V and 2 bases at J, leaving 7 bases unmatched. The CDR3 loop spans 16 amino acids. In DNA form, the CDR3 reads TGTGCCACCAGTGGATCCGCGGGGGGGCTCACAGATACGCAGTATTTT. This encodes CATSGSAGGLTDTQYF.

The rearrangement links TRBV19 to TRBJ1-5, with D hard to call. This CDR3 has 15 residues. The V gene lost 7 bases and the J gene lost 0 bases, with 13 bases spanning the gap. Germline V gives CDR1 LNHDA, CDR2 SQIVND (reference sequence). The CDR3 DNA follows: TGTGCCAGTACCAAGAAAAGAGATAGCAATCAGCCCCAGCATTTT. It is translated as CASTKKRDSNQPQHF.

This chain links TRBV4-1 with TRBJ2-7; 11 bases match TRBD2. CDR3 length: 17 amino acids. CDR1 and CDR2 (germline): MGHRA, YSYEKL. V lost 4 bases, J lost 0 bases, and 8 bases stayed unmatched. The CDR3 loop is CASSRGTSGASSYEQYF. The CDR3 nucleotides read TGCGCCAGCAGCCGAGGGACTAGCGGTGCTAGCTCCTACGAGCAGTACTTC.

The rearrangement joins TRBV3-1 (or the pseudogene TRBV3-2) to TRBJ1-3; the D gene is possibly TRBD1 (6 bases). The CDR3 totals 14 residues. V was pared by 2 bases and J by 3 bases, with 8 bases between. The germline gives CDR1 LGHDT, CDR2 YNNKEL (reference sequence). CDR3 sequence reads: CASSQRGGGNTIYF. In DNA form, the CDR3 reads TGTGCCAGCAGCCAAAGGGGGGGTGGAAACACCATATATTTT.

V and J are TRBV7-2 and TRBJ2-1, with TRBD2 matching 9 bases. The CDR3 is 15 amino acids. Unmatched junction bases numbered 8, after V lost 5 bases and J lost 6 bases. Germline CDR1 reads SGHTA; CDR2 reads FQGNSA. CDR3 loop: CASSPRVAGANEQFF. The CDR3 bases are TGTGCCAGCAGCCCCCGGGTAGCGGGGGCCAATGAGCAGTTCTTC.

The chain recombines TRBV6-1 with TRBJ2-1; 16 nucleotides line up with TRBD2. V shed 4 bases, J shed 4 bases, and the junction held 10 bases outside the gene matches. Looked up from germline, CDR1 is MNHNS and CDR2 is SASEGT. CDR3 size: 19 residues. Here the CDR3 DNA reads TGTGCCAGCAGTGCCCCCGGGACTAGCGGGGGGGCCGCTTACAATGAGCAGTTCTTC. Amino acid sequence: CASSAPGTSGGAAYNEQFF.

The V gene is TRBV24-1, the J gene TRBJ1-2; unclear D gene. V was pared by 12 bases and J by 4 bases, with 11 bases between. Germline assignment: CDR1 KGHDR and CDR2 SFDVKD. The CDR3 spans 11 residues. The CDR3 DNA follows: TGTGCCGCCTCGGACGGCTATGGCTACACCTTC. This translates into CAASDGYGYTF.

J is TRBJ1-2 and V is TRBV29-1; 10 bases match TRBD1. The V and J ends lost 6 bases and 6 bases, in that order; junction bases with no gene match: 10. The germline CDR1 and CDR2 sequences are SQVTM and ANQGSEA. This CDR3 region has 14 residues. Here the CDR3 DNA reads TGCAGCGTAGACCCGACAGGGGGCTTTGATGGCTACACCTTC. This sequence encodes CSVDPTGGFDGYTF.

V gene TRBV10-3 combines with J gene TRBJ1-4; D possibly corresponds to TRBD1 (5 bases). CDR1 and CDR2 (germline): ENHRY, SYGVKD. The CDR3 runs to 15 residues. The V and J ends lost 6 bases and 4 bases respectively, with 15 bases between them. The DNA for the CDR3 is TGTGCCATCAGAGATCCCGGGACCCTTAATGAAAAACTGTTTTTT. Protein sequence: CAIRDPGTLNEKLFF.

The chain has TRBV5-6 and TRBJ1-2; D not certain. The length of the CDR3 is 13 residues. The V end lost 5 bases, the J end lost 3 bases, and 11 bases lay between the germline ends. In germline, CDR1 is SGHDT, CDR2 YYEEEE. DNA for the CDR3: TGTGCCAGCAGGAGTGGGGTGGACTATGGCTACACCTTC. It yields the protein CASRSGVDYGYTF.

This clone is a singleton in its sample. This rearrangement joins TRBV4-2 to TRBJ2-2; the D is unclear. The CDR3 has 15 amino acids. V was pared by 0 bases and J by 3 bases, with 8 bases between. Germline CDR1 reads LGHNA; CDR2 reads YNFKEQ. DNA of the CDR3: TGTGCCAGCAGCCAAGAAGGCACGTACACCGGGGAGCTGTTTTTT. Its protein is CASSQEGTYTGELFF.

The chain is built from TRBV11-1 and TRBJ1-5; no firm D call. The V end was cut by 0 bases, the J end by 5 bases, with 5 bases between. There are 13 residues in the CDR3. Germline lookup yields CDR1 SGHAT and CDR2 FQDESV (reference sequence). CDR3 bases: TGTGCCAGCAGCTTAGCCCCGCATCAGCCCCAGCATTTT. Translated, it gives CASSLAPHQPQHF.

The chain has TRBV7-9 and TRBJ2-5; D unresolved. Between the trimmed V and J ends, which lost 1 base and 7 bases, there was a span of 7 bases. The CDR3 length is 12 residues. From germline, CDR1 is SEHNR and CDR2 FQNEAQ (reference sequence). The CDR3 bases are TGTGCCAGCAGCTTAGATCCGGGGACCCAGTACTTC. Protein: CASSLDPGTQYF.

CDR3 region: CASSLARGGGSTDTQYF. The CDR3, as DNA: TGTGCCAGCAGCTTAGCGCGAGGGGGAGGGAGCACAGATACGCAGTATTTT. The V and J genes are TRBV7-9 and TRBJ2-3; maybe TRBD2 (7 bases). The CDR3 consists of 17 residues. The germline V gene encodes CDR1 SEHNR and CDR2 FQNEAQ (reference sequence). The ends were cut back, 0 bases at V and 0 bases at J, with 13 bases in the middle.

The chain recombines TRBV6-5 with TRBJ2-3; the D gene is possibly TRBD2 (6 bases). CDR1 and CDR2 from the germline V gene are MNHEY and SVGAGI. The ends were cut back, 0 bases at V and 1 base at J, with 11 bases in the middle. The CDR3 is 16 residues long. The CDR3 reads CASSYSMGLRTDTQYF. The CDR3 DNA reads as TGTGCCAGCAGTTACTCGATGGGACTTCGCACAGATACGCAGTATTTT.

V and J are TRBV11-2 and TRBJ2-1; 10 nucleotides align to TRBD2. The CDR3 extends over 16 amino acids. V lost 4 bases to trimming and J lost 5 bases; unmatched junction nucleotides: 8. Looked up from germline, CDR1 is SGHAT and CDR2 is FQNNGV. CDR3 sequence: CASSSPFSGGNNEQFF. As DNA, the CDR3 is TGTGCCAGCAGCTCCCCGTTTAGCGGGGGGAACAATGAGCAGTTCTTC.

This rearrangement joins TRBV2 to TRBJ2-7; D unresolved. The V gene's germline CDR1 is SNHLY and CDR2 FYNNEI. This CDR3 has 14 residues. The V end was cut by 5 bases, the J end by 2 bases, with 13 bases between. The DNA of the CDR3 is TGTGCCAGCAGTTTTCGGTCAGTTCCCTACGAGCAGTACTTC. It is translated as CASSFRSVPYEQYF.

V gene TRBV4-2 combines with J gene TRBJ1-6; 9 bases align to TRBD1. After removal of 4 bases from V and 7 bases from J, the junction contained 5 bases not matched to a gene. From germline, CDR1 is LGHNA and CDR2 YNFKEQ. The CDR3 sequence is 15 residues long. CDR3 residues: CASSPPGTGNSPLHF. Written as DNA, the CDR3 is TGTGCCAGCAGCCCCCCCGGGACAGGGAATTCACCCCTCCACTTT.

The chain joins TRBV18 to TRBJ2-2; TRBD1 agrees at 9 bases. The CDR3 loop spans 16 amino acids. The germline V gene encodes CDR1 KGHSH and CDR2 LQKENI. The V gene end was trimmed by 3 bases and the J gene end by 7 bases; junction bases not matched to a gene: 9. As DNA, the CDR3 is TGTGCCAGCTCACCCGCGCTCGGGACAGGGATCGGGGAGCTGTTTTTT. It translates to CASSPALGTGIGELFF.

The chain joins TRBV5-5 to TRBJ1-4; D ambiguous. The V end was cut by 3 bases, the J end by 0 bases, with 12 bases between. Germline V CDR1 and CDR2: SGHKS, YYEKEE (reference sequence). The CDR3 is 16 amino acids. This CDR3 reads CASSSLMGATNEKLFF. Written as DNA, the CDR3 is TGTGCCAGCAGCTCCCTCATGGGCGCAACTAATGAAAAACTGTTTTTT.

In DNA form, the CDR3 reads TGTGCCAGCAGCGCGCACGGGGGGGCGCGTCCTGAAGCTTTCTTT. It encodes CASSAHGGARPEAFF. This chain uses TRBV6-5 with TRBJ1-1, with a tentative D call TRBD1 (6 bases). V lost 6 bases, J lost 6 bases, and 20 bases lay in between. CDR3 length: 15 amino acids. From germline, CDR1 is MNHEY and CDR2 SVGAGI.